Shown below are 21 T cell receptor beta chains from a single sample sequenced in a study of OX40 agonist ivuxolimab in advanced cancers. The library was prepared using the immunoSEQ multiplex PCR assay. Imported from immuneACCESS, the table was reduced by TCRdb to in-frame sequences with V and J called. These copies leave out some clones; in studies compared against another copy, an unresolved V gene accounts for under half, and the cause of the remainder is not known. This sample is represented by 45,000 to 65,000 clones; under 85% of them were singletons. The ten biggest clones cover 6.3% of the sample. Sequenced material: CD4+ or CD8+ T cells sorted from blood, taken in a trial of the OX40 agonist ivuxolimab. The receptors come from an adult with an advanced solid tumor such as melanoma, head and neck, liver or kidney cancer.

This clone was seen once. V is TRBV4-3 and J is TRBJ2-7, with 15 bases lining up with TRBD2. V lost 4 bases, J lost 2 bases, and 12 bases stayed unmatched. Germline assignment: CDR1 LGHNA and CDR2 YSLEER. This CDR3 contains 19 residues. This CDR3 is CASSRLSSRTSGGAYEQYF. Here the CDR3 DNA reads TGCGCCAGCAGCCGTCTTTCCTCGCGGACTAGCGGGGGGGCCTACGAGCAGTACTTC.

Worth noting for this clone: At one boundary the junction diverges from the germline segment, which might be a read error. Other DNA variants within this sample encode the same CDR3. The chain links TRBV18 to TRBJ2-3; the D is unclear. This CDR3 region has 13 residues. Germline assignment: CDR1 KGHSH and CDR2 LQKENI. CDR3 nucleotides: TGTGCTAGCTATACCAGGCCCACAGATACGCAGTATTTT. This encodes CASYTRPTDTQYF.

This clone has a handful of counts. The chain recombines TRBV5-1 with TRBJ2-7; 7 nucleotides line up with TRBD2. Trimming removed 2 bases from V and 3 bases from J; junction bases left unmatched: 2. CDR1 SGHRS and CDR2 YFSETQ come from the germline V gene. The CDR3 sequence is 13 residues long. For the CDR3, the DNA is TGCGCCAGCAGCTTTCCGGGGGGCTACGAGCAGTACTTC. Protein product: CASSFPGGYEQYF.

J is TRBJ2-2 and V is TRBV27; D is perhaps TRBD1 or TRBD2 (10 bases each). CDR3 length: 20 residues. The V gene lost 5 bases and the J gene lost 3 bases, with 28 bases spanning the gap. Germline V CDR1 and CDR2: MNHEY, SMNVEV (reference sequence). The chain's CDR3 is CASSPPGQGWTSGYTGELFF. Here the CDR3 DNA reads TGTGCCAGCAGTCCCCCGGGACAGGGGTGGACTAGCGGATACACCGGGGAGCTGTTTTTT.

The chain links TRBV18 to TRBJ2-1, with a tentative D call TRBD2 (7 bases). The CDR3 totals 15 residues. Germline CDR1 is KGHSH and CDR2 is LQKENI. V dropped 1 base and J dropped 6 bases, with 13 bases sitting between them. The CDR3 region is CASSPRGGPSNEQFF. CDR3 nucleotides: TGTGCCAGCTCACCACGCGGGGGCCCATCCAATGAGCAGTTCTTC.

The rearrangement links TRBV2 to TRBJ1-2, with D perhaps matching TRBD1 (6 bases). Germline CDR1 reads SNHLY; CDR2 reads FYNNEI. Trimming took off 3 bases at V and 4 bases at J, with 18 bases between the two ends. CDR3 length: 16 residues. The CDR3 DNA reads TGTGCCAGCAGTGAGGGACACCCCCAGGGCGGCTATGGCTACACCTTC. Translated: CASSEGHPQGGYGYTF.

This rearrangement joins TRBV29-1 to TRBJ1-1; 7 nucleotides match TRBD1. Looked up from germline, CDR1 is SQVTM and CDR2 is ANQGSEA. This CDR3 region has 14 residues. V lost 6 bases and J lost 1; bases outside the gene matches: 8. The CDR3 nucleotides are TGCAGCGTGCGGGCCTACAGGGGGAACACTGAAGCTTTCTTT. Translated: CSVRAYRGNTEAFF.

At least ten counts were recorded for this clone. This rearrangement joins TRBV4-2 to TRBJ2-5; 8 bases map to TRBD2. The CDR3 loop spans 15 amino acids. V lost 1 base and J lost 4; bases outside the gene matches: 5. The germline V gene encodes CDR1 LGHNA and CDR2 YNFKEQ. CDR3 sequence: CASSQVAGRGETQYF. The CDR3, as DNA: TGTGCCAGCAGCCAAGTAGCGGGAAGAGGAGAGACCCAGTACTTC.

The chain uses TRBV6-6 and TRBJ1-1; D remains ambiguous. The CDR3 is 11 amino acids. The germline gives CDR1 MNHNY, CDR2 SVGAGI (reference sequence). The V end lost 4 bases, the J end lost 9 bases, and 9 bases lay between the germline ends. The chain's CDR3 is CASSSGTQAFF. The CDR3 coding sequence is TGTGCCAGCAGTTCTGGCACACAAGCTTTCTTT.

The CDR3 loop reads CASRDMNTEAFF. CDR3 DNA: TGTGCCAGCAGGGACATGAACACTGAAGCTTTCTTT. This chain joins TRBV6-1 and TRBJ1-1; D possibly corresponds to TRBD1 (5 bases). V lost 6 bases, J lost 0 bases, and 5 bases lay in between. CDR3 length equals 12 residues. The germline V gene has CDR1 MNHNS and CDR2 SASEGT.

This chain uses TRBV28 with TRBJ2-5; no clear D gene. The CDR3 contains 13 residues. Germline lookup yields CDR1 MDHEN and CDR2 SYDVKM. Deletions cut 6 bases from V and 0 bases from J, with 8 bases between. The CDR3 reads CASRDGNQETQYF. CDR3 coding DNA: TGTGCCAGCAGAGATGGAAACCAAGAGACCCAGTACTTC.

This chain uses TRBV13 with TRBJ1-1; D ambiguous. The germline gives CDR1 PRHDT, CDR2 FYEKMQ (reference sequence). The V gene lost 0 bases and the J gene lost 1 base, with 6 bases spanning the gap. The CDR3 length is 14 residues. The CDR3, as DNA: TGTGCCAGCAGCTTAGGCCCATGGAACACTGAAGCTTTCTTT. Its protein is CASSLGPWNTEAFF.

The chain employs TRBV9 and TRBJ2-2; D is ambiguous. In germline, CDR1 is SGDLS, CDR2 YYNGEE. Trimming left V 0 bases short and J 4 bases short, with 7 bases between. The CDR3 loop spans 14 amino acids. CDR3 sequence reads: CASSVVVSTGELFF. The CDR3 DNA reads TGTGCCAGCAGCGTAGTAGTCTCCACCGGGGAGCTGTTTTTT. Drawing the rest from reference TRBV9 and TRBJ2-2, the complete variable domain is DSGVTQTPKHLITATGQRVTLRCSPRSGDLSVYWYQQSLDQGLQFLIQYYNGEERAKGNILERFSAQQFPDLHSELNLSSLELGDSALYFCASSVVVSTGELFFGEGSRLTVL.

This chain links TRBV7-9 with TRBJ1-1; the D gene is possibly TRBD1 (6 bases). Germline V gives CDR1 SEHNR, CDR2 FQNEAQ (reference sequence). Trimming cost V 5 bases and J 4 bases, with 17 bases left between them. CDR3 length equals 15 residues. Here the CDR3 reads CASSPGGGVITEAFF. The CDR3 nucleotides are TGTGCCAGCAGCCCGGGGGGGGGCGTAATCACTGAAGCTTTCTTT.

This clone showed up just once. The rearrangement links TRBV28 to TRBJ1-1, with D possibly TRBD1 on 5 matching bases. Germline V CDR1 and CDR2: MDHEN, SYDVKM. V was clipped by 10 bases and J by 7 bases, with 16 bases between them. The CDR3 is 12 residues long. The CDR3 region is CAIVPGGREAFF. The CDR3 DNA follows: TGTGCCATCGTACCGGGGGGACGTGAAGCTTTCTTT.

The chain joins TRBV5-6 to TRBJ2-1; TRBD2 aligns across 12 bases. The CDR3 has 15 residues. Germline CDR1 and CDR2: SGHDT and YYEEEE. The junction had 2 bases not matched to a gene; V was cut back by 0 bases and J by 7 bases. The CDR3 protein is CASSLELAGGNEQFF. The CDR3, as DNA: TGTGCCAGCAGCTTGGAACTAGCGGGAGGAAATGAGCAGTTCTTC.

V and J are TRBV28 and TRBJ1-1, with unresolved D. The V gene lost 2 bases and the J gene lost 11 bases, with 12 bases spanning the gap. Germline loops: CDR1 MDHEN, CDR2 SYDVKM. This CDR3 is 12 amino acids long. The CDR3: CASSLKGLDAFF. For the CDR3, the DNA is TGTGCCAGCAGTTTAAAGGGCCTGGACGCTTTCTTT.

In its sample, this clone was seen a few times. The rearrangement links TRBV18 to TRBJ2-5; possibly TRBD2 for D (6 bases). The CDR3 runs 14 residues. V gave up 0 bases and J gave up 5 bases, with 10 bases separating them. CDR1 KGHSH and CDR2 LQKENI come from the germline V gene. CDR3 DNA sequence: TGTGCCAGCTCACCACCATCGGGGGACGAGACCCAGTACTTC. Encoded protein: CASSPPSGDETQYF.

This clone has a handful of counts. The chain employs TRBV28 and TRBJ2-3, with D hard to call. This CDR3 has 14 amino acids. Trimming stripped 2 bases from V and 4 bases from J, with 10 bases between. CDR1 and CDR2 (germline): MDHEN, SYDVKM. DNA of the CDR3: TGTGCCAGCAGTTTAGCCAGCCGCCCAGATACGCAGTATTTT. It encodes CASSLASRPDTQYF. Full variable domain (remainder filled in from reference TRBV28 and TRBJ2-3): DVKVTQSSRYLVKRTGEKVFLECVQDMDHENMFWYRQDPGLGLRLIYFSYDVKMKEKGDIPEGYSVSREKKERFSLILESASTNQTSMYLCASSLASRPDTQYFGPGTRLTVL.

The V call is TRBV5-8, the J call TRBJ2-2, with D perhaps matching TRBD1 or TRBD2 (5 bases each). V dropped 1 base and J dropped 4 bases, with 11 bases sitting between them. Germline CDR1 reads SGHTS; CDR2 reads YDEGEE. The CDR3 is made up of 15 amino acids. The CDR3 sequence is CASSLLGVSTGELFF. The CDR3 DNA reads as TGTGCCAGCAGCTTGCTGGGGGTTTCCACCGGGGAGCTGTTTTTT.

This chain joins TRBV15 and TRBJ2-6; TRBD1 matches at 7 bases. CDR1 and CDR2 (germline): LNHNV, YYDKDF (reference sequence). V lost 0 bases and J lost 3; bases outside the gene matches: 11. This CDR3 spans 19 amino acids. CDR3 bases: TGTGCCACCAGCAGAGATGCGGCAGGGGGTTTTGTTGGGGCCAACGTCCTGACTTTC. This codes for CATSRDAAGGFVGANVLTF.